The T cell receptor beta chain under discussion was sequenced for a study of neurological immune-mediated disorders. The cDNA came from 5'RACE, which used 10-nucleotide random UMIs. One entry per CDR3 protein, called by TCRdb with MiXCR from the 5' RACE reads. The sample lists some 35,000 distinct CDR3 sequences, roughly 10% seen once, with around 3.9% in the top ten. This clonotype was detected many times. Its antigen remains unidentified. The CDR3 spans 13 residues. Trimming stripped 0 bases from V and 11 bases from J, with 13 bases between. CDR1 SGHDN and CDR2 FVKESK come from the germline V gene. Study-wide points: HTLV-1-associated myelopathy had the most TCR clonal expansion, whereas multiple sclerosis had the least (lower than in healthy controls). Expanded clones shared no CDR3 amino acid sequences across subjects, suggesting private repertoires in all groups.

This TCR was recovered from a woman aged 25-40 years with HTLV-1-associated myelopathy (HAM/TSP). This chain links TRBV14 with TRBJ1-1; D is possibly TRBD1 (5 bases). Sequencing was carried out using CD4+ T cells from blood. The CDR3 DNA follows: TGTGCCAGCAGCCAAGATTTGCAGGGTCTGGCTTTCTTT. It is translated as CASSQDLQGLAFF. Based on the CDR3 plus reference TRBV14 and TRBJ1-1, the full variable domain is EAGVTQFPSHSVIEKGQTVTLRCDPISGHDNLYWYRRVMGKEIKFLLHFVKESKQDESGMPNNRFLAERTGGTYSTLKVQPAELEDSGVYFCASSQDLQGLAFFGQGTRLTVV.